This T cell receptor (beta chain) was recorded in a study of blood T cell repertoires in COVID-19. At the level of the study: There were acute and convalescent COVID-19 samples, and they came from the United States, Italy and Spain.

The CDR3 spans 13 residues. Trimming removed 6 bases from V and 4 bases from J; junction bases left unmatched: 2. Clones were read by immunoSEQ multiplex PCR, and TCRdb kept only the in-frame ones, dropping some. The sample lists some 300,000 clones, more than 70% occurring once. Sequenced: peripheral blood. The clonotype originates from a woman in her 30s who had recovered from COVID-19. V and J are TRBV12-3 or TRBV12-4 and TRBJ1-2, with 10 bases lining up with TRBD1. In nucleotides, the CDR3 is TGTGCCAGCAGCCGGGACAGGGGCTATGGCTACACCTTC. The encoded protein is CASSRDRGYGYTF.